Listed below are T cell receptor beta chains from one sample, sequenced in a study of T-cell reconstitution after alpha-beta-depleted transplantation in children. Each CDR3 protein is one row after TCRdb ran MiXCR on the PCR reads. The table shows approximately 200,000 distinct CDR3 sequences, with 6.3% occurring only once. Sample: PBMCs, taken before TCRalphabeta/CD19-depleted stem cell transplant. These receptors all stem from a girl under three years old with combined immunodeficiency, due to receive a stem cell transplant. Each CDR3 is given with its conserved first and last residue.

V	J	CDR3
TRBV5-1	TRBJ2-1	CASSLGQGDLDEQFF
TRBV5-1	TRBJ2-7	CASSNLVRGLEDYEQYF
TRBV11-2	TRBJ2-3	CASSLDQDTQYF
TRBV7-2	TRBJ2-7	CASSLDMGSEQYF
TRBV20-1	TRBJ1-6	CSARDWGTGNNSPLHF
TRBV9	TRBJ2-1	CASSVNQGGAYNEQFF
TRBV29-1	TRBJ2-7	CSVEDGASASYEQYF
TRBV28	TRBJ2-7	CASSFLFGSGAYEQYF
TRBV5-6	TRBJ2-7	CASSFRSGRAVYEQYF
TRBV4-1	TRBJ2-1	CASSPSPGGLAGGSSYNEQFF
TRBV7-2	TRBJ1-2	CASSKRTALYGYTF
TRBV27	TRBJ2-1	CASSLSFGPGNEQFF
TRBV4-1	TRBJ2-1	CASSLTSGDREFF
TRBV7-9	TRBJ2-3	CASSLPGSGQYF
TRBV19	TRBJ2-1	CASSEVPATTRASYNEQFF
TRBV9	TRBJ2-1	CASSDPSRGGSYNEQFF
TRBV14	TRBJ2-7	CASSQQTNSYEQYF
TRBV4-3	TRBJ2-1	CASSHNSGFSYNEQFF
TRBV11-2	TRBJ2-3	CASSGMGWDTQYF
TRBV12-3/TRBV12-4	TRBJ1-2	CASSLAGQGYGYTF
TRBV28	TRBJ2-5	CASMGGRHLAQYF
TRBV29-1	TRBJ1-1	CSVDRGEMNTEAFF
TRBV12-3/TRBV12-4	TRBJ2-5	CASSFLAGPRETQYF
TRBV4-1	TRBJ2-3	CASSQDNGRTDTQYF
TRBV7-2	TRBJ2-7	CASSLVDWGDEQYF
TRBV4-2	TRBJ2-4	CASSQASVIAKNIQYF
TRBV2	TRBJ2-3	CASTPLLGPSGDTQYF
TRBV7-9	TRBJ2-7	CASSSRLAGPPGEQYF
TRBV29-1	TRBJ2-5	CSVVGVTGLADQETQYF
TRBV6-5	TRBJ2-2	CASSYPSRTGELFF
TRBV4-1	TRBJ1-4	CASITDLSYGEKLFF
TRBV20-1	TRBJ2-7	CSASQGRFDEQYF
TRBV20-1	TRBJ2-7	CSARDRTGEIFEQYF
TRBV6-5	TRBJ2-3	CASSYSTRTDTQYF
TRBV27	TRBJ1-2	CASSLTGWTYGYTF
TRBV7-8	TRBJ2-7	CASSLAPGRGYEQYF
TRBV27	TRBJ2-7	CASSLIQGTGEQYF
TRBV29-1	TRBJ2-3	CSVEIGEGLAGGPADTQYF
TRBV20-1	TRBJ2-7	CSARNYGTSGSYEQYF
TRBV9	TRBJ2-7	CASSVAWSSSYEQYF
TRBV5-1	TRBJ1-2	CASSLSGGAPANYGYTF
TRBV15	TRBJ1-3	CATSRSDRGPSGNTIYF
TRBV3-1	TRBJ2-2	CASSQLPVAGELFF
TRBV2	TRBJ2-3	CASSEARQGLNTQYF
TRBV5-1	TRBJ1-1	CASSLGGLGTEAFF
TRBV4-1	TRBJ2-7	CASSQDYSGGFEQYF
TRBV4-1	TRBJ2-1	CASSQGGRTYNEQFF
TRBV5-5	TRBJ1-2	CASSLEEGFYGYTF
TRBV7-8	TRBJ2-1	CASSSSGPYNEQFF
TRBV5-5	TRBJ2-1	CASSLTAGEGFF
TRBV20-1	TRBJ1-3	CSAREDGYSGNTIYF
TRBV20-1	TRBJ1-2	CTTRDREGGDGYTF
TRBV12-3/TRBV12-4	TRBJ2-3	CASSLANTQYF
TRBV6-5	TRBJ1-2	CASSYSIGREGYGYTF
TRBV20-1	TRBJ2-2	CSASRGLAGRDEELFF